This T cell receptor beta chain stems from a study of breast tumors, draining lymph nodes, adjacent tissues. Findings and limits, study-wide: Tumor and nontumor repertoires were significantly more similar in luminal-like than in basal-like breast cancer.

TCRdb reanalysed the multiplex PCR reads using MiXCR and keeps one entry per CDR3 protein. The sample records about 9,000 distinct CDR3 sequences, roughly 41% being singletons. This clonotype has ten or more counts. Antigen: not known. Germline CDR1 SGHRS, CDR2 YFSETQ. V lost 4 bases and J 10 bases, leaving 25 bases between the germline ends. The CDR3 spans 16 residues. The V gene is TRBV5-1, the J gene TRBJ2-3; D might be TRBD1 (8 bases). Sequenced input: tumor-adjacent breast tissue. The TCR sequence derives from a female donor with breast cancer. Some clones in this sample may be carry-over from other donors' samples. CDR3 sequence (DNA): TGCGCCAGCAGCAGGGGGGGGACAGGATTCTCTGATGCGCAGTATTTT. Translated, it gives CASSRGGTGFSDAQYF. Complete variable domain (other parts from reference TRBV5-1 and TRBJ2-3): KAGVTQTPRYLIKTRGQQVTLSCSPISGHRSVSWYQQTPGQGLQFLFEYFSETQRNKGNFPGRFSGRQFSNSRSEMNVSTLELGDSALYLCASSRGGTGFSDAQYFGPGTRLTVL.